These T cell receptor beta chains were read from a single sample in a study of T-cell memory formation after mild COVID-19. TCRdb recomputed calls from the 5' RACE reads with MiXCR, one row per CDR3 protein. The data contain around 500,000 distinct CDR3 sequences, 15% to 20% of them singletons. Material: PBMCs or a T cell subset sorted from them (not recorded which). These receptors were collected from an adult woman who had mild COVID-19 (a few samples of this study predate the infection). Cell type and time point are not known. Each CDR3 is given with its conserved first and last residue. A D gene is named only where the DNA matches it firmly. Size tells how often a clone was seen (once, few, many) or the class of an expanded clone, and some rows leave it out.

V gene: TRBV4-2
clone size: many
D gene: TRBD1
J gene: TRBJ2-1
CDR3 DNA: TGTGCCAGCAGCCAAGAGGCAGACCAGACAGGGTGGTTCTACAATGAGCAGTTCTTC
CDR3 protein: CASSQEADQTGWFYNEQFF

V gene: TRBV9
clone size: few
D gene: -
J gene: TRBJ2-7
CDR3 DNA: TGTGCCAGCAGCGCCGGCGGGGATATTTACGAGCAGTACTTC
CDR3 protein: CASSAGGDIYEQYF

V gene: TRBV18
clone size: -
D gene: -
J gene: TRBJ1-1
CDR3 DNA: TGTGCCAGCTCACCGGCCGGGGGGGTTCAAGCTTTCTTT
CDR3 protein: CASSPAGGVQAFF

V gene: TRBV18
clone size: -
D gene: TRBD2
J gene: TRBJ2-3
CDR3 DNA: TGTGCCAGCTCACCGGGCGGCAGCGGGGCAGATACGCAGTATTTT
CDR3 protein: CASSPGGSGADTQYF

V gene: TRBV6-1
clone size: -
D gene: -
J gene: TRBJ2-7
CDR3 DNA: TGTGCCAGCCTTCCTTCGGGACAAGCCTACGAGCAGTACTTC
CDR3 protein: CASLPSGQAYEQYF

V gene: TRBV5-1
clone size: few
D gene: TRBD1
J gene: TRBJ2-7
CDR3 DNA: TGCGCCAGCAGCATAACAGGGGGCTACGAGCAGTACTTC
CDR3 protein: CASSITGGYEQYF

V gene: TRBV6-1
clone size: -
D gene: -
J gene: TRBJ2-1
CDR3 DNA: TGTGCCAGCAGGAGCTCCTACAATGAGCAGTTCTTC
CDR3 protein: CASRSSYNEQFF

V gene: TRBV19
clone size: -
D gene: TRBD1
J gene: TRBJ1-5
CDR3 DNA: TGTGCCAGTGAGACCTGGGGACAGGGAAATCAGCCCCAGCATTTT
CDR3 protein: CASETWGQGNQPQHF

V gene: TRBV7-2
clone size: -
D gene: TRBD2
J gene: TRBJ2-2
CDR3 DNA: TGTGCCAGCAGCTTAGATGCGGGAGTAGACACCGGGGAGCTGTTTTTT
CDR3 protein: CASSLDAGVDTGELFF

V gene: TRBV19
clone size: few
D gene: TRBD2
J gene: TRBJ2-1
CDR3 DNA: TGTGCCAGTAGTATTAGCGGGACCACGGTCAATGAGCAGTTCTTC
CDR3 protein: CASSISGTTVNEQFF

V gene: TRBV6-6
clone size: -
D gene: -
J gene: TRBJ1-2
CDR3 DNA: TGTGCCAGCAGTGTCGGGAGACAGTTATTCACCTATGGCTACACCTTC
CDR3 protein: CASSVGRQLFTYGYTF

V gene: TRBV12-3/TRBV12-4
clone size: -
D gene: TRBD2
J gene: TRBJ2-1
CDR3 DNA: TGTGCCAGCAGACCGGGACTAGCGGGGGCCTACAATGAGCAGTTCTTC
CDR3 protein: CASRPGLAGAYNEQFF

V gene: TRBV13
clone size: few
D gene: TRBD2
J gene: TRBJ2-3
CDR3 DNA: TGTGCCAGCAGCTCCCGGACTAGCGGAAGCACAGATACGCAGTATTTT
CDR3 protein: CASSSRTSGSTDTQYF

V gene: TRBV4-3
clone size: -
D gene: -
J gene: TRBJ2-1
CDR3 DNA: TGCGCCAGCAGCCAAGATCGGGCAGGGATGATTAGCTCCTACAATGAGCAGTTCTTC
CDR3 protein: CASSQDRAGMISSYNEQFF

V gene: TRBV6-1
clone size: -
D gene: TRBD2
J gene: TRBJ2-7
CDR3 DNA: TGTGCCAGCAGCGTTAGCGGGAGCGAAAGCTCCTACGAGCAGTACTTC
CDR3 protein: CASSVSGSESSYEQYF

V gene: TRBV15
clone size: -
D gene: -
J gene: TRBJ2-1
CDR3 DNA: TGTGCCACCAGCAGAGACACGGCAAGACAGGGAGGCAATGAGCAGTTCTTC
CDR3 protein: CATSRDTARQGGNEQFF

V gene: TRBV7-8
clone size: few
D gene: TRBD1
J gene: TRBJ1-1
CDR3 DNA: TGTGCCATCAGTATCGGGACAGGGAACACTGAAGCTTTCTTT
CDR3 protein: CAISIGTGNTEAFF

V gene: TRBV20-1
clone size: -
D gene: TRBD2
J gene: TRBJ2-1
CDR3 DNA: TGCAGTGCAAGGACTAGCGGGGGCTATGAGCAGTTCTTC
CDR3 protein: CSARTSGGYEQFF

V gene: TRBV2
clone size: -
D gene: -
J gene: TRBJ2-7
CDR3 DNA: TGTGCCACCAGTGGGTTTAACGAGCAGTACTTC
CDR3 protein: CATSGFNEQYF

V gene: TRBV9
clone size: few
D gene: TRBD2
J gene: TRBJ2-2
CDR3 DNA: TGTGCCAGCAGCGCCCCGGGGGGGATATCGAACACCGGGGAGCTGTTTTTT
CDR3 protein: CASSAPGGISNTGELFF

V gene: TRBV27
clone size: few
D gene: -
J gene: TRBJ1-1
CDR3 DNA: TGTGCCGTCAGAAGCAGGGCCGGGGTGAACACTGAAGCTTTCTTT
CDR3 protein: CAVRSRAGVNTEAFF

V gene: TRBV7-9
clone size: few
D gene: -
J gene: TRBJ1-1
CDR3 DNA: TGTGCCAGCAGCTTAGCGGTTCAGGGAGTGGCTGAAGCTTTCTTT
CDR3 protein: CASSLAVQGVAEAFF

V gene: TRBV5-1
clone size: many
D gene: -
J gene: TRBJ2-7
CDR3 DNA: TGCGCCAGCAGCTCGCGAGGGACGGGACACGAGCAGTACTTC
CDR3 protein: CASSSRGTGHEQYF

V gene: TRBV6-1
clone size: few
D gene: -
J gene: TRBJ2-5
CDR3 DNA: TGTGCCAGCAGTGATGGTGCGGGGACCCAAGAGACCCAGTACTTC
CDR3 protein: CASSDGAGTQETQYF

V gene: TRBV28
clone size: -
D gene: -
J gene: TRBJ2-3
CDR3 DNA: TGTGCCAGCAGCATCAGGGTCGGCACAGATACGCAGTATTTT
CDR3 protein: CASSIRVGTDTQYF

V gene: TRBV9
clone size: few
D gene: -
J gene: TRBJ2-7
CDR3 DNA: TGTGCCAGCAGCGTAGACGGGCAGACGGAGGCCTACGAGCAGTACTTC
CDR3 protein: CASSVDGQTEAYEQYF

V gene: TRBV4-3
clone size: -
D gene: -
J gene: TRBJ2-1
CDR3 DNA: TGCGCCAGCAGCCAACCCGGGACAAGTTCCTACAATGAGCAGTTCTTC
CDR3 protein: CASSQPGTSSYNEQFF